Detailed here is one T cell receptor beta chain. Other DNA sequences of this sample code for an identical CDR3. Selected positively for CCR7 and CD45RO-negative, naive CD8 cells excluded terminally differentiated effector memory CD45RA+ cells. This record belongs to a study of shared clonotypes between healthy human individuals. Authors' analysis steps: ImmunoSEQ output lacked quality scores and full-length reads, limiting matched filtering. Generated by immunoSEQ multiplex PCR, the TCRdb table keeps only in-frame clones and is missing some. The DNA gave D and trimming, while V, J and clone size come from that table. The sample consists of about 2 million clones, approximately 94% of them appearing once. The CDR3 totals 13 residues. In germline, CDR1 is MNHEY, CDR2 SVGAGI. With 0 bases removed from V and 6 bases from J, the gap between germline ends came to 7 bases.

Source material: naive CD8+ T cells sorted from blood. The TCR originated in a man aged 18 to 29 in good health. The chain employs TRBV6-5 and TRBJ2-3, with D maybe TRBD1 (5 bases). CDR3 protein: CASSYSGADTQYF. The DNA for the CDR3 is TGTGCCAGCAGTTACTCAGGGGCCGATACGCAGTATTTT.